A single sample is the source of the 7 T cell receptor beta chains below, sequenced in a study of cytotoxic CD8 clonotypes in ibrutinib-treated CLL. The assay was immunoSEQ multiplex PCR, and TCRdb's table has in-frame clones only and misses some. Counted here are tens of thousands of clones, 57% occurring once; the ten biggest clones make up about 15%. Sequenced here: PBMCs, sampled after 12 months of ibrutinib treatment. These TCRs come from a human donor with chronic lymphocytic leukemia.

The genes are TRBV10-3 and TRBJ1-2, with 9 bases lining up with TRBD1. CDR3 length equals 15 residues. The trim removed 6 bases at V and 6 bases at J, leaving 11 bases unmatched. Germline values: CDR1 ENHRY, CDR2 SYGVKD. Here the CDR3 reads CAIRSSGQGRDGYTF. The DNA of the CDR3 is TGTGCCATCAGGTCCTCCGGACAGGGGAGGGATGGCTACACCTTC.

The genes are TRBV18 and TRBJ2-7; tentative D call: TRBD1 (6 bases). Trimming removed 3 bases from V and 0 bases from J, with 9 bases in between. The CDR3 has 14 residues. CDR1 and CDR2 from the germline V gene are KGHSH and LQKENI. The CDR3 loop reads CASSPRGASYEQYF. The DNA for the CDR3 is TGTGCCAGCTCACCCAGGGGAGCCTCCTACGAGCAGTACTTC.

This chain's CDR3 is CASSGLDRAYEQYV. CDR3 sequence (DNA): TGTGCCAGCAGTGGGTTGGACAGGGCCTACGAGCAGTACGTC. V and J are TRBV2 and TRBJ2-7; 8 nucleotides agree with TRBD1. Germline values: CDR1 SNHLY, CDR2 FYNNEI. V dropped 4 bases and J dropped 2; count of bases not matched to a gene: 4. The CDR3 runs 14 residues.

This clone was seen once. This chain connects TRBV6-1 to TRBJ1-4; perhaps TRBD1 as D (5 bases). From germline, CDR1 is MNHNS and CDR2 SASEGT. The V and J ends lost 6 bases and 6 bases respectively, with 14 bases between them. The CDR3 is 14 amino acids. In DNA form, the CDR3 reads TGTGCCAGCAGGCCCTCGGGGGTTCATGAAAAACTGTTTTTT. Translated, it gives CASRPSGVHEKLFF.

The genes are TRBV20-1 and TRBJ2-3; tentative D call: TRBD2 (5 bases). The V gene's germline CDR1 is DFQATT and CDR2 SNEGSKA (reference sequence). CDR3 size: 11 residues. V was cut by 3 bases and J by 5 bases, with 6 bases left in between. The CDR3 spells CSASGEDTQYF. CDR3 nucleotide sequence: TGCAGTGCTAGCGGGGAAGATACGCAGTATTTT.

The rearrangement links TRBV14 to TRBJ2-5, with a weak D call TRBD1 (6 bases). The CDR3 contains 15 residues. Trimming removed 3 bases at V and 7 bases at J, with 18 bases between. Germline values: CDR1 SGHDN, CDR2 FVKESK. The CDR3 DNA reads as TGTGCCAGCAGCCAGACGACAGGCCAGGGTGCGACCCAGTACTTC. This translates into CASSQTTGQGATQYF.

This chain joins TRBV7-9 and TRBJ2-2; D possibly corresponds to TRBD2 (6 bases). Trimming pared 2 bases from V and 5 bases from J, leaving 15 bases between. The CDR3 contains 16 residues. Germline CDR1 and CDR2: SEHNR and FQNEAQ (reference sequence). The DNA for the CDR3 is TGTGCCAGCAGCTTATCTGCGGGATCAAGGACCGGGGAGCTGTTTTTT. Translated: CASSLSAGSRTGELFF. The full variable domain, in which reference TRBV7-9 and TRBJ2-2 provide the parts outside the CDR3, is DTGVSQNPRHKITKRGQNVTFRCDPISEHNRLYWYRQTLGQGPEFLTYFQNEAQLEKSRLLSDRFSAERPKGSFSTLEIQRTEQGDSAMYLCASSLSAGSRTGELFFGEGSRLTVL.